The 30 T cell receptor beta chains below were found in one sample sequenced in a study of blood T cell repertoires in COVID-19. Using immunoSEQ multiplex PCR, the repertoire was profiled, and TCRdb retains in-frame clones only, with some absent. The repertoire includes approximately 52,000 clones, 75% to 95% of them detected once, and about 6.5% sits in the top ten. What was sequenced was peripheral blood. These receptors were obtained from a man aged 45-60 years with active COVID-19.

V gene TRBV9 combines with J gene TRBJ2-1, with 7 bases identical to TRBD2. The germline gives CDR1 SGDLS, CDR2 YYNGEE. The length of the CDR3 is 14 residues. The ends lost 3 bases at V and 10 bases at J; junction bases unmatched: 10. The CDR3 is CASSGRGVGGEQFF. The DNA of the CDR3 is TGTGCCAGCAGCGGACGGGGGGTCGGAGGAGAGCAGTTCTTC.

This chain uses TRBV19 with TRBJ1-3, with D possibly TRBD1 on 6 matching bases. V shed 10 bases and J shed 0 bases, with 10 bases lying between them. There are 13 residues in the CDR3. In germline, CDR1 is LNHDA, CDR2 SQIVND (reference sequence). The CDR3 loop is CATSGVSGNTIYF. As DNA, the CDR3 is TGTGCCACCTCAGGGGTCTCTGGAAACACCATATATTTT.

V and J are TRBV25-1 and TRBJ1-1; D gene ambiguous. The CDR3 runs 13 residues. The germline V and J ends were trimmed by 4 bases and 0 bases, with 6 bases remaining between them. Germline CDR1 is MGHDK and CDR2 is SYGVNS. The CDR3 sequence is CASSGLMNTEAFF. CDR3 nucleotides: TGTGCCAGCAGTGGACTAATGAACACTGAAGCTTTCTTT.

V is TRBV5-5 and J is TRBJ2-7, with D maybe TRBD1 (5 bases). This CDR3 is 15 amino acids long. The germline CDR1 and CDR2 sequences are SGHKS and YYEKEE (reference sequence). V was shortened by 4 bases and J by 2 bases, with 16 bases between the two germline ends. CDR3 nucleotides: TGTGCCAGCAGCGTTTCACTGGACACTGCCTACGAGCAGTACTTC. Translated, it gives CASSVSLDTAYEQYF.

This chain uses TRBV6-5 with TRBJ2-1, with TRBD2 as a possible D gene (5 bases). Deletions cut 6 bases from V and 8 bases from J, with 14 bases between. This CDR3 comprises 13 residues. Germline assignment: CDR1 MNHEY and CDR2 SVGAGI. The CDR3 region is CASSVTSLYEQFF. CDR3 DNA sequence: TGTGCCAGCAGCGTTACTAGTCTCTATGAGCAGTTCTTC.

The V and J genes are TRBV19 and TRBJ1-1, with D possibly being TRBD1 (5 bases). The CDR3 consists of 13 residues. The V gene's germline CDR1 is LNHDA and CDR2 SQIVND (reference sequence). Deletions cut 3 bases from V and 4 bases from J, with 9 bases between. The CDR3 loop is CASSIGGGTEAFF. In nucleotides, the CDR3 is TGTGCCAGTAGTATTGGCGGGGGCACTGAAGCTTTCTTT.

The rearrangement uses TRBV4-1 and TRBJ1-2; a possible D gene is TRBD1 (6 bases). V lost 4 bases and J 4 bases, leaving 16 bases between the germline ends. CDR1 is MGHRA, CDR2 YSYEKL, per germline. The CDR3 is 15 residues long. The DNA for the CDR3 is TGCGCCAGCAGCCTCATGACAGGTGTTATCTATGGCTACACCTTC. Translating it yields CASSLMTGVIYGYTF.

In DNA, the CDR3 is TGCAGCGTTTGGCTGGTCACAGGGGACTCCTACAATGAGCAGTTCTTC. Translated, it gives CSVWLVTGDSYNEQFF. The chain employs TRBV29-1 and TRBJ2-1, with TRBD1 matching 7 bases. Germline-derived CDR1 and CDR2 are SQVTM and ANQGSEA. The CDR3 consists of 16 residues. Germline trimming cut 5 bases from V and 0 bases from J; bases unmatched to any gene: 10.

This chain links TRBV9 with TRBJ2-3, with TRBD2 matching 8 bases. The CDR3 is 16 residues long. The junction had 10 bases not matched to a gene; V was cut back by 3 bases and J by 4 bases. Germline V gives CDR1 SGDLS, CDR2 YYNGEE. CDR3 residues: CASSAVAGLGADTQYF. The CDR3 region has the DNA TGTGCCAGCAGCGCGGTCGCGGGACTAGGGGCAGATACGCAGTATTTT.

The chain is built from TRBV6-1 and TRBJ1-2; 7 bases map to TRBD1. Germline CDR1 is MNHNS and CDR2 is SASEGT. With 2 bases clipped from V and 7 bases from J, the junction kept 10 bases outside the gene matches. This CDR3 spans 15 amino acids. CDR3 DNA sequence: TGTGCCAGCAGTGAATTTCCGGGGACAGCAGGTGGCTACACCTTC. Encoded protein: CASSEFPGTAGGYTF.

In its sample, this clone was seen a few times. The chain joins TRBV5-1 to TRBJ2-2; TRBD1 matches 8 bases. The V gene end was trimmed by 2 bases and the J gene end by 5 bases; junction bases not matched to a gene: 8. The CDR3 runs 16 residues. Germline loops: CDR1 SGHRS, CDR2 YFSETQ. CDR3 coding DNA: TGCGCCAGCAGCTTATCTAGCCGACAGGGGACCGGGGAGCTGTTTTTT. Translation gives CASSLSSRQGTGELFF.

The chain has TRBV5-1 and TRBJ2-5; D might be TRBD1 (5 bases). The germline V and J ends were trimmed by 0 bases and 0 bases, with 12 bases remaining between them. This CDR3 region has 16 residues. Germline-derived CDR1 and CDR2 are SGHRS and YFSETQ. CDR3 sequence reads: CASSLVGVPYQETQYF. CDR3 DNA: TGCGCCAGCAGCTTGGTAGGGGTCCCTTACCAAGAGACCCAGTACTTC.

Concerning this clone: The same CDR3 arises from other DNA sequences in this sample as well. This chain joins TRBV6-5 and TRBJ1-5, with TRBD1 identical over 7 bases. After removal of 7 bases from V and 3 bases from J, the junction contained 9 bases not matched to a gene. CDR1 MNHEY and CDR2 SVGAGI come from the germline V gene. This CDR3 region has 15 residues. The CDR3 spells CASTRQGENNQPQHF. The CDR3, as DNA: TGTGCCAGCACGAGGCAGGGGGAGAACAATCAGCCCCAGCATTTT.

V and J are TRBV28 and TRBJ1-6; the D gene is possibly TRBD1 (5 bases). The germline V gene has CDR1 MDHEN and CDR2 SYDVKM. The CDR3 contains 14 residues. Between the trimmed V and J ends, which lost 6 bases and 14 bases, there was a span of 20 bases. The CDR3 reads CASRTGGSLLALHF. The CDR3 coding sequence is TGTGCCAGCAGGACGGGGGGTTCTTTGTTGGCCCTCCACTTT.

J is TRBJ2-1 and V is TRBV7-7; possible D gene TRBD1, 5 bases. The CDR3 has 15 residues. V lost 2 bases to trimming and J lost 7 bases, with 15 bases between them. Germline-derived CDR1 and CDR2 are SSHAT and FNYEAQ (reference sequence). The CDR3 reads CASSLFLGASNEQFF. The CDR3 DNA reads TGTGCCAGCAGCTTATTCCTAGGGGCCTCAAATGAGCAGTTCTTC.

The rearrangement uses TRBV5-4 and TRBJ2-3, with D possibly TRBD2 on 6 matching bases. The CDR3 is 14 residues long. The V end was cut by 0 bases, the J end by 1 base, with 6 bases between. The germline V gene has CDR1 SGHNT and CDR2 YYREEE (reference sequence). CDR3 nucleotides: TGTGCCAGCAGCTTGGCTAGCGGCACAGATACGCAGTATTTT. This translates into CASSLASGTDTQYF. The full variable domain, with the rest looked up from reference TRBV5-4 and TRBJ2-3, is ETGVTQSPTHLIKTRGQQVTLRCSSQSGHNTVSWYQQALGQGPQFIFQYYREEENGRGNFPPRFSGLQFPNYSSELNVNALELDDSALYLCASSLASGTDTQYFGPGTRLTVL.

The rearrangement uses TRBV6-1 and TRBJ1-6; tentatively, D is TRBD1 (5 bases). Germline assignment: CDR1 MNHNS and CDR2 SASEGT. V was clipped by 3 bases and J by 7 bases, with 10 bases between them. This CDR3 comprises 14 residues. The CDR3 region has the DNA TGTGCCAGCAGTGATCAGGGTCCCAATTCACCCCTCCACTTT. It encodes CASSDQGPNSPLHF.

The chain is built from TRBV2 and TRBJ2-1; the match to TRBD2 covers 9 bases. CDR1 and CDR2 from the germline V gene are SNHLY and FYNNEI. J gave up 5 bases and V 6 bases, and 8 bases lay outside the gene matches. The CDR3 length is 15 residues. The CDR3 loop reads CASRRRLAVDNEQFF. CDR3 in DNA: TGTGCCAGCAGGCGGAGACTAGCGGTTGACAATGAGCAGTTCTTC.

The chain has TRBV2 and TRBJ1-1; D is undetermined. This CDR3 is built from 10 residues. CDR1 and CDR2 (germline): SNHLY, FYNNEI. Trimming stripped 9 bases from V and 4 bases from J, with 6 bases between. The CDR3 DNA is TGTGCCAGGGGAGGCACTGAAGCTTTCTTT. It codes for CARGGTEAFF. The variable domain in full, completed from reference TRBV2 and TRBJ1-1, reads EPEVTQTPSHQVTQMGQEVILRCVPISNHLYFYWYRQILGQKVEFLVSFYNNEISEKSEIFDDQFSVERPDGSNFTLKIRSTKLEDSAMYFCARGGTEAFFGQGTRLTVV.

This rearrangement joins TRBV5-1 to TRBJ2-3; TRBD1 matches 12 bases. The J segment lost 1 base and the V segment lost 2 bases, leaving 11 bases of the junction unmatched. Germline V gene sequence: CDR1 SGHRS, CDR2 YFSETQ. This CDR3 has 19 residues. The CDR3 bases are TGCGCCAGCAGCTTCCTTGATGGGACAGGGGGCTTCGGCACAGATACGCAGTATTTT. Its protein product is CASSFLDGTGGFGTDTQYF.

The chain employs TRBV5-4 and TRBJ2-7, with 9 bases matching TRBD2. The V segment lost 5 bases and the J segment 4 bases; nucleotides outside the gene matches: 7. Germline lookup yields CDR1 SGHNT and CDR2 YYREEE (reference sequence). This CDR3 has 14 amino acids. The CDR3 DNA is TGTGCCAGCAGTGCCGGGACTAGCTTGTACGAGCAGTACTTC. Amino acid sequence: CASSAGTSLYEQYF.

V is TRBV5-6 and J is TRBJ1-2; D may be TRBD1 (5 bases). The V gene lost 3 bases and the J gene lost 4 bases, with 16 bases spanning the gap. This CDR3 region has 15 residues. Germline V CDR1 and CDR2: SGHDT, YYEEEE. The CDR3 spells CASSSRKGPIYGYTF. The CDR3 DNA sequence: TGTGCCAGCAGCTCACGCAAGGGGCCGATCTATGGCTACACCTTC.

The V gene is TRBV7-2, the J gene TRBJ2-3; D unclear. From germline, CDR1 is SGHTA and CDR2 FQGNSA. V was clipped by 5 bases and J by 6 bases, with 21 bases between them. There are 16 residues in the CDR3. As DNA, the CDR3 is TGTGCCAGCAGCCAACTACCCGCCGTCCAGACTGATACGCAGTATTTT. As protein: CASSQLPAVQTDTQYF.

V is TRBV5-1 and J is TRBJ2-7, with D unresolved. This CDR3 is built from 13 residues. Germline V gives CDR1 SGHRS, CDR2 YFSETQ. Trimming took 0 bases from V and 5 from J, leaving 9 bases between them. CDR3 amino acids: CASSLAQENEQYF. CDR3 nucleotide sequence: TGCGCCAGCAGCTTGGCCCAAGAGAACGAGCAGTACTTC.

The chain uses TRBV2 and TRBJ2-3, with D unclear. There are 12 residues in the CDR3. V gave up 4 bases and J gave up 5 bases, with 7 bases separating them. Germline values: CDR1 SNHLY, CDR2 FYNNEI. This CDR3 reads CASSVSGDTQYF. In DNA, the CDR3 is TGTGCCAGCAGTGTCTCCGGAGATACGCAGTATTTT.

The rearrangement links TRBV6-4 to TRBJ2-1; a weak D match, TRBD1 (7 bases). Germline V gene sequence: CDR1 MRHNA, CDR2 SNTAGT. Deletions cut 11 bases from V and 1 base from J, with 27 bases between. The CDR3 spans 18 residues. The CDR3 DNA sequence: TGTGCCCAACCTCAGGGGGGCGGGGACCGCAATTCCTACAATGAGCAGTTCTTC. Amino acids: CAQPQGGGDRNSYNEQFF.

J is TRBJ1-4 and V is TRBV3-1 (or the pseudogene TRBV3-2); D ambiguous. CDR1 and CDR2 from the germline V gene are LGHDT and YNNKEL (reference sequence). Trimming removed 0 bases at V and 13 bases at J, with 9 bases between. This CDR3 has 12 amino acids. CDR3 sequence: CASSQDRLLLFF. The DNA for the CDR3 is TGTGCCAGCAGCCAAGACAGGCTGTTACTGTTTTTT.

This clone appeared a single time. The rearrangement joins TRBV19 to TRBJ2-5; 8 bases fit TRBD1. CDR1 LNHDA and CDR2 SQIVND come from the germline V gene (reference sequence). The CDR3 has 13 amino acids. The trim removed 8 bases at V and 4 bases at J, leaving 6 bases unmatched. CDR3 residues: CASAGGVGETQYF. In DNA, the CDR3 is TGTGCCAGTGCAGGGGGCGTTGGAGAGACCCAGTACTTC.

V usage is TRBV27 and J usage is TRBJ1-5; 7 bases map to TRBD1. Germline V lookup: CDR1 MNHEY, CDR2 SMNVEV (reference sequence). Trimming at V came to 5 bases and at J to 0 bases, leaving 7 bases not matched to a gene. This CDR3 contains 16 residues. In DNA, the CDR3 is TGTGCCAGCAGTACGACAGGGTCGTATAGCAATCAGCCCCAGCATTTT. Encoded protein: CASSTTGSYSNQPQHF.

The chain combines TRBV18 with TRBJ2-1, with 12 bases that match TRBD2. With V trimmed by 2 bases and J by 6 bases, 2 bases remained unmatched. The CDR3 runs 15 residues. Germline loops: CDR1 KGHSH, CDR2 LQKENI. CDR3 in amino acids: CASSPGTSGFNEQFF. The CDR3, as DNA: TGTGCCAGCTCACCAGGGACTAGCGGGTTCAATGAGCAGTTCTTC. The full variable domain, in which reference TRBV18 and TRBJ2-1 provide the parts outside the CDR3, is NAGVMQNPRHLVRRRGQEARLRCSPMKGHSHVYWYRQLPEEGLKFMVYLQKENIIDESGMPKERFSAEFPKEGPSILRIQQVVRGDSAAYFCASSPGTSGFNEQFFGPGTRLTVL.